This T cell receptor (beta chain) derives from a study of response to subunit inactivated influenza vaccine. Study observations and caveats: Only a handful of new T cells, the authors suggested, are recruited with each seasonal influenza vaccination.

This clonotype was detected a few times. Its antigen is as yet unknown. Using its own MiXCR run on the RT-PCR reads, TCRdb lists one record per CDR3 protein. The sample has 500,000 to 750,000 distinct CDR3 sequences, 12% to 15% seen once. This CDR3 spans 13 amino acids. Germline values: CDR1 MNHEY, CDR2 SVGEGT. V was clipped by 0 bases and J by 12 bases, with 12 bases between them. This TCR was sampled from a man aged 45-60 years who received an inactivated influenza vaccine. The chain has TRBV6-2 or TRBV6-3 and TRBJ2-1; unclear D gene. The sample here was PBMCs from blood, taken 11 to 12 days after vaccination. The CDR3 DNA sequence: TGTGCCAGCAGTTACTCGGACCTAGGATGGCAGTTCTTC. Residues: CASSYSDLGWQFF.